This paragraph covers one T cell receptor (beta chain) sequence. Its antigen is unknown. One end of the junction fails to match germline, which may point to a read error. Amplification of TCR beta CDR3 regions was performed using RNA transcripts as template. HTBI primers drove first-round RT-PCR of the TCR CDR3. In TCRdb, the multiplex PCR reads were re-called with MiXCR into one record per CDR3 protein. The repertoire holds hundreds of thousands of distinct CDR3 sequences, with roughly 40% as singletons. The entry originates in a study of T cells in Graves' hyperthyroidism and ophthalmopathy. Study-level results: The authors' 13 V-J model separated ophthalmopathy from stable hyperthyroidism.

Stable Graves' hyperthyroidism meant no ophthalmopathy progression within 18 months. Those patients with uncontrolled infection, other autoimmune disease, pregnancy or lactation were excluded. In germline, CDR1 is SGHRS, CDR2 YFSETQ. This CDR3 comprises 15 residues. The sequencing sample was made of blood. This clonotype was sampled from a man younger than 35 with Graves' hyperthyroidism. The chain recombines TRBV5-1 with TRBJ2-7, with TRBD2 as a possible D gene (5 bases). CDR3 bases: TGTGCCAGCAGCCAAGAGGGCCAATCCGGGGACGAGCAGTACTTC. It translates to CASSQEGQSGDEQYF.